This TCR beta chain was retrieved from a study of shared clonotypes between healthy human individuals. Overall study: CD4 naive and memory got three plates each, CD8 naive two, CD8 memory one.

Germline CDR1 MDHEN, CDR2 SYDVKM. The CDR3 has 17 residues. Trimming pared 1 base from V and 3 bases from J, leaving 18 bases between. Several immunoSEQ 96-well plates shared each subset's DNA, each plate a replicate. Sequencing used immunoSEQ multiplex PCR; TCRdb keeps in-frame clones, though not all of them. The sample consists of about 1 million clones, 75% of them appearing once. Specimen: memory CD4+ T cells sorted from blood. Noted subset: CD45RA-negative fraction. This clonotype was obtained from a man aged 18 to 29 in good health. The rearrangement uses TRBV28 and TRBJ2-5; D assignment may be TRBD1 or TRBD2 (5 bases each). The CDR3 bases are TGTGCCAGCAGTTTATCGTTTCTTTGGGACGGAGAAGAGACCCAGTACTTC. It codes for CASSLSFLWDGEETQYF.